Below, one T cell receptor (beta chain) is given with its context. Sequencing used immunoSEQ multiplex PCR; TCRdb keeps in-frame clones, though not all of them. The table shows 55,000 to 70,000 clones, with more than 70% occurring only once. CDR3 length equals 11 residues. Per germline, CDR1 SNHLY and CDR2 FYNNEI. Deletions cut 0 bases from V and 5 bases from J, with 1 base between. These data originate in a study of OX40 agonist ivuxolimab in advanced cancers. This chain links TRBV2 with TRBJ2-5; D remains ambiguous. This TCR derives from an adult with an advanced solid tumor such as melanoma, head and neck, liver or kidney cancer. The sample in question was CD4+ or CD8+ T cells sorted from blood, obtained in a trial of the OX40 agonist ivuxolimab. CDR3 nucleotide sequence: TGTGCCAGCAGTGAAGCGGAGACCCAGTACTTC. It encodes CASSEAETQYF.